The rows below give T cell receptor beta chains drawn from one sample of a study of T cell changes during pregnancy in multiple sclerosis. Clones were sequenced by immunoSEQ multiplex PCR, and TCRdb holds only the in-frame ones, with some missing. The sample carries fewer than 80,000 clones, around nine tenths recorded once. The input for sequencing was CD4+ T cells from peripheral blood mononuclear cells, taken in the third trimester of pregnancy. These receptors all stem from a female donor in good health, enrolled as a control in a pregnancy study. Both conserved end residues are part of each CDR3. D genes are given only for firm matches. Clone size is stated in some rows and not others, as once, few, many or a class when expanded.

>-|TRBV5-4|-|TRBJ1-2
CASSLEAYGYTF
TGTGCCAGCAGCTTAGAGGCTTATGGCTACACCTTC
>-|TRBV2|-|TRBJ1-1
CASSDLQGILSEAFF
TGTGCCAGCAGTGATCTCCAGGGAATATTATCTGAAGCTTTCTTT
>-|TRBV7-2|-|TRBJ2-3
CASSLVEGGTQYF
TGTGCCAGCAGCTTAGTGGAGGGTGGTACGCAGTATTTT
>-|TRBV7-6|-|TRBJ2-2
CASSPQRGTGELFF
TGTGCCAGCAGTCCACAGAGGGGGACCGGGGAGCTGTTTTTT
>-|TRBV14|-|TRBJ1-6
CASSQGGSYNSPLHF
TGTGCCAGCAGCCAAGGGGGCAGCTATAATTCACCCCTCCACTTT
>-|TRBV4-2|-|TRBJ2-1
CASSQDRRGRRSYEQFF
TGTGCCAGCAGCCAAGATAGGAGGGGACGCCGTTCATATGAGCAGTTCTTC
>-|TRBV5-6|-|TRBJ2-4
CASSLGGTLAKNIQYF
TGTGCCAGCAGCTTGGGGGGGACATTAGCCAAAAACATTCAGTACTTC
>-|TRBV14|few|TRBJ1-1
CASSQGYKTNEAFF
TGTGCCAGCAGCCAAGGGTACAAAACGAATGAAGCTTTCTTT
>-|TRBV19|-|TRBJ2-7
CASSIAPPASADLGEQYF
TGTGCCAGTAGTATAGCCCCCCCAGCTAGCGCGGACTTGGGCGAGCAGTACTTC
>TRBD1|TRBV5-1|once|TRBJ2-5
CASSLGDRPQETQYF
TGCGCCAGCAGCTTGGGGGACAGGCCCCAAGAGACCCAGTACTTC
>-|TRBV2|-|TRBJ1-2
CASSDRADYGYTF
TGTGCCAGCAGTGACAGGGCGGACTATGGCTACACCTTC
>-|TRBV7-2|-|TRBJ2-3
CASSLEGRGRGRTDTQYF
TGTGCCAGCAGCTTAGAGGGTCGGGGCAGGGGACGCACAGATACGCAGTATTTT
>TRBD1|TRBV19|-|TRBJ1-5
CASSIERDRDLREPQHF
TGTGCCAGTAGTATAGAGCGGGACAGGGACCTCAGAGAGCCCCAGCATTTT
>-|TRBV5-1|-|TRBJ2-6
CASSPQGGGANVLTF
TGCGCCAGCAGCCCCCAGGGTGGCGGGGCCAACGTCCTGACTTTC
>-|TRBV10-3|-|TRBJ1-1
CAISEGRVLEAFF
TGTGCCATCAGTGAGGGCAGGGTCCTTGAAGCTTTCTTT
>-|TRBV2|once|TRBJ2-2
CASSAENTGELFF
TGTGCCAGCAGTGCAGAGAACACCGGGGAGCTGTTTTTT
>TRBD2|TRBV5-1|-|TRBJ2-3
CASRAAGVRTDTQYF
TGCGCCAGCCGGGCGGCGGGAGTAAGGACAGATACGCAGTATTTT
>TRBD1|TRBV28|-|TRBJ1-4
CASSPMTGGATSNEKLFF
TGTGCCAGCAGTCCAATGACAGGGGGCGCGACGTCTAATGAAAAACTGTTTTTT
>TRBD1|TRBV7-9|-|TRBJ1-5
CASSAAGQPSNQPQHF
TGTGCCAGCAGCGCCGCGGGACAGCCTAGCAATCAGCCCCAGCATTTT
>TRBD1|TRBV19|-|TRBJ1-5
CASSMSGTADQPQHF
TGTGCCAGTAGTATGTCCGGGACAGCCGATCAGCCCCAGCATTTT
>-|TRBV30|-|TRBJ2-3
CAWSTPRRWGDDTQYF
TGTGCCTGGAGCACCCCTCGGAGATGGGGGGACGATACGCAGTATTTT
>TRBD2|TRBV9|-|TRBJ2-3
CASSLRLAGGDTQYF
TGTGCCAGCAGCCTGCGACTAGCGGGGGGAGATACGCAGTATTTT
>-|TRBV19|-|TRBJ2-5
CASSALHPTDRTQYF
TGTGCCAGTAGTGCATTACACCCGACAGATCGTACCCAGTACTTC
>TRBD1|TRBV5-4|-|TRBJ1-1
CASSGVQGARTEAFF
TGTGCCAGCAGCGGAGTTCAGGGGGCGCGTACTGAAGCTTTCTTT
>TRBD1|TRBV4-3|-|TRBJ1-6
CASSQDPGQNNSPLHF
TGCGCCAGCAGCCAAGACCCGGGACAGAATAATTCACCCCTCCACTTT
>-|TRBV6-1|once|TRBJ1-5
CASSERGNQPQHF
TGTGCCAGCAGTGAGAGAGGCAATCAGCCCCAGCATTTT
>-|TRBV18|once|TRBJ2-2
CASSPPSAGELFF
TGTGCCAGCTCACCACCTTCGGCCGGGGAGCTGTTTTTT
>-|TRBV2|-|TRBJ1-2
CASGGFEDNYGYTF
TGTGCCAGCGGAGGGTTCGAGGATAACTATGGCTACACCTTC
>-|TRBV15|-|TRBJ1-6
CATSRGTGSNSPLHF
TGTGCCACCAGCAGAGGAACAGGGTCCAATTCACCCCTCCACTTT
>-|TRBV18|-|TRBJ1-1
CASSPSILEAFF
TGTGCCAGCTCACCGAGCATACTCGAAGCTTTCTTT
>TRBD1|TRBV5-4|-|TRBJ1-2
CASSVDRGPGYGYTF
TGTGCCAGCAGCGTCGACAGGGGGCCAGGCTATGGCTACACCTTC
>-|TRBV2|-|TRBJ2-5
CASRGQQETQYF
TGTGCCAGCAGAGGACAGCAAGAGACCCAGTACTTC
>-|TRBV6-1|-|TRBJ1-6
CASREDPDSRPLHF
TGTGCCAGCAGAGAAGATCCGGACTCTCGGCCCCTCCACTTT
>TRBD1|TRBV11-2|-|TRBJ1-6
CASSQTRGGDSPLHF
TGTGCCAGCAGCCAAACCCGAGGGGGCGATTCACCCCTCCACTTT
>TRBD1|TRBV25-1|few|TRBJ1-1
CASRPPQGAGTEAFF
TGTGCCAGCAGGCCCCCACAGGGGGCGGGCACTGAAGCTTTCTTT
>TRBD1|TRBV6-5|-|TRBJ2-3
CASSYSGRGQADTQYF
TGTGCCAGCAGTTACTCCGGCAGGGGGCAAGCAGATACGCAGTATTTT
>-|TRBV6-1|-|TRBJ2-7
CASSEALARSSYEQYF
TGTGCCAGCAGTGAAGCACTAGCTAGGAGCTCCTACGAGCAGTACTTC
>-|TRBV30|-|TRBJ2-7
CAWSVRWAGAEQYF
TGTGCCTGGAGTGTACGTTGGGCAGGCGCCGAGCAGTACTTC
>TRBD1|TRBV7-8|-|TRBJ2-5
CASSPGQRETQYF
TGTGCCAGCAGCCCGGGACAGCGGGAGACCCAGTACTTC
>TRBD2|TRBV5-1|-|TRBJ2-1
CASSPRTSGVYNEQFF
TGCGCCAGCAGCCCTCGGACTAGCGGGGTATACAATGAGCAGTTCTTC
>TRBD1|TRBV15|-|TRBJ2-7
CATSPRQGMGEQYF
TGTGCCACCAGCCCTCGACAGGGGATGGGCGAGCAGTACTTC